The 21 T cell receptor beta chains listed next were all sequenced from one sample in a study of T cells in Graves' hyperthyroidism and ophthalmopathy. TCR beta CDR3 region amplification was performed from RNA transcripts. The HTBI primer set was used in a first-round RT-PCR of the TCR CDR3. One entry per CDR3 protein, called by TCRdb with MiXCR from the multiplex PCR reads. The table includes more than 300,000 distinct CDR3 sequences, approximately 15% detected once. The sample consisted of blood. The source is a woman younger than 45 with Graves' ophthalmopathy.

This clonotype was detected ten times or more. The rearrangement uses TRBV7-2 and TRBJ1-1; TRBD1 is a possible D gene (6 bases). Germline V gives CDR1 SGHTA, CDR2 FQGNSA. V was shortened by 2 bases and J by 3 bases, with 13 bases between the two germline ends. The CDR3 has 15 amino acids. This chain's CDR3 is CASSLRGPGDTEAFF. In DNA form, the CDR3 reads TGTGCCAGCAGCTTACGGGGGCCAGGGGACACTGAAGCTTTCTTT.

The J gene is TRBJ1-1, the V gene TRBV5-5; maybe TRBD1 (5 bases). The CDR3 consists of 15 residues. From germline, CDR1 is SGHKS and CDR2 YYEKEE (reference sequence). V lost 4 bases and J lost 1, with 14 bases in between. The DNA of the CDR3 is TGTGCCAGCAGCCACGAGGGACGGCCGAACACTGAAGCTTTCTTT. Residues: CASSHEGRPNTEAFF.

The table lists this clonotype with many counts. V usage is TRBV9 and J usage is TRBJ1-2; D not certain. Between the trimmed V and J ends, which lost 0 bases and 6 bases, there was a span of 9 bases. The CDR3 is made up of 13 amino acids. CDR1 SGDLS and CDR2 YYNGEE come from the germline V gene. The CDR3 DNA is TGTGCCAGCAGCGTAGACGGTGAAGATGGCTACACCTTC. Its protein product is CASSVDGEDGYTF.

V and J are TRBV7-2 and TRBJ2-1, with D perhaps matching TRBD1 (5 bases). V lost 1 base to trimming and J lost 3 bases, with 7 bases between them. Per the germline V gene, CDR1 is SGHTA and CDR2 is FQGNSA. The CDR3 loop spans 14 amino acids. CDR3 coding DNA: TGTGCCAGCAGCTTAGTCGACAGCTACAATGAGCAGTTCTTC. It encodes CASSLVDSYNEQFF.

This clonotype was counted between two and nine times. V and J are TRBV12-3 or TRBV12-4 and TRBJ2-5, with D hard to call. The CDR3 covers 12 residues. V was trimmed by 8 bases and J by 3 bases, leaving 10 bases between them. The CDR3, as DNA: TGTGCCAGCCGACCAGGAAAAGAGACCCAGTACTTC. Its translation: CASRPGKETQYF.

This clonotype was observed at least ten times. The chain is built from TRBV3-1 and TRBJ2-2; the D is unclear. Germline V gene data show CDR1 as LGHDT and CDR2 as YNNKEL (reference sequence). There are 14 residues in the CDR3. V was trimmed by 3 bases and J by 1 base, leaving 6 bases between them. CDR3 coding DNA: TGTGCCAGCAGCCACATGGGGAACACCGGGGAGCTGTTTTTT. Translation: CASSHMGNTGELFF.

V usage is TRBV12-3 or TRBV12-4 and J usage is TRBJ1-1; TRBD1 matches at 9 bases. V was clipped by 5 bases and J by 6 bases; unmatched bases: 7. There are 14 residues in the CDR3. The CDR3 DNA is TGTGCCAGCAGTCTACAGGGGGCGCGAGCTGAAGCTTTCTTT. This encodes CASSLQGARAEAFF.

This clonotype was recorded many times. This rearrangement joins TRBV28 to TRBJ1-4; 7 bases agree with TRBD1. Trimming cost V 5 bases and J 8 bases; bases outside gene matches: 11. The germline V gene encodes CDR1 MDHEN and CDR2 SYDVKM. This CDR3 spans 15 amino acids. CDR3 amino acids: CASSPRGASGEKLFF. The CDR3 nucleotides are TGTGCCAGCAGTCCCAGGGGGGCCTCGGGGGAAAAACTGTTTTTT. The full variable domain, in which reference TRBV28 and TRBJ1-4 provide the parts outside the CDR3, is DVKVTQSSRYLVKRTGEKVFLECVQDMDHENMFWYRQDPGLGLRLIYFSYDVKMKEKGDIPEGYSVSREKKERFSLILESASTNQTSMYLCASSPRGASGEKLFFGSGTQLSVL.

This clonotype was observed once. The chain combines TRBV20-1 with TRBJ1-2; D is uncertain. This CDR3 is 9 amino acids long. Between the trimmed V and J ends, which lost 1 base and 8 bases, there was a span of 2 bases. The V gene's germline CDR1 is DFQATT and CDR2 SNEGSKA (reference sequence). As DNA, the CDR3 is TGCAGTGCTAGAGGCGGCTACACCTTC. It specifies CSARGGYTF.

Many counts were recorded for this clonotype. V is TRBV9 and J is TRBJ2-3; no definite D call. The V gene's germline CDR1 is SGDLS and CDR2 YYNGEE. CDR3 length: 13 residues. The ends were cut back, 4 bases at V and 6 bases at J, with 12 bases in the middle. The CDR3 bases are TGTGCCAGCAGCACGGACGGATATGATACGCAGTATTTT. It codes for CASSTDGYDTQYF.

At least ten counts were recorded for this clonotype. The rearrangement joins TRBV30 to TRBJ1-1; D not certain. Trimming removed 0 bases from V and 3 bases from J, with 8 bases in between. CDR3 length: 13 amino acids. Germline values: CDR1 GTSNPN, CDR2 SVGIG (reference sequence). The DNA of the CDR3 is TGTGCCTGGAGTGTCGCGGACCACACTGAAGCTTTCTTT. This codes for CAWSVADHTEAFF. The whole variable domain, filled in from reference TRBV30 and TRBJ1-1, reads SQTIHQWPATLVQPVGSPLSLECTVEGTSNPNLYWYRQAAGRGLQLLFYSVGIGQISSEVPQNLSASRPQDRQFILSSKKLLLSDSGFYLCAWSVADHTEAFFGQGTRLTVV.

This clonotype was observed at least ten times. This chain links TRBV12-3 or TRBV12-4 with TRBJ2-5, with 7 bases aligning to TRBD2. CDR3 length equals 13 residues. Germline trimming cut 6 bases from V and 2 bases from J; bases unmatched to any gene: 3. The CDR3 nucleotides read TGTGCCAGCAGAGAACTAGCGCAAGAGACCCAGTACTTC. It codes for CASRELAQETQYF.

This chain links TRBV5-1 with TRBJ2-7, with a weak D call TRBD1 (7 bases). Trimming left V 3 bases short and J 0 bases short, with 22 bases between. This CDR3 contains 18 residues. Germline CDR1 and CDR2: SGHRS and YFSETQ. The CDR3 here is CASSWRGPKSGSSYEQYF. CDR3 bases: TGCGCCAGCAGCTGGAGGGGGCCAAAATCGGGTAGCTCCTACGAGCAGTACTTC. The full variable domain, in which reference TRBV5-1 and TRBJ2-7 provide the parts outside the CDR3, is KAGVTQTPRYLIKTRGQQVTLSCSPISGHRSVSWYQQTPGQGLQFLFEYFSETQRNKGNFPGRFSGRQFSNSRSEMNVSTLELGDSALYLCASSWRGPKSGSSYEQYFGPGTRLTVT.

For this clonotype: An end of the junction does not agree with germline; a read error may underlie this. The chain employs TRBV5-1 and TRBJ2-5; 11 bases fit TRBD1. The CDR3 contains 16 residues. Germline CDR1 SGHRS, CDR2 YFSETQ. CDR3 amino acids: CVSSLAGTGGQETQYF. DNA for the CDR3: TGCGTCAGCAGCTTGGCCGGGACAGGGGGCCAAGAGACCCAGTACTTC.

This clonotype was picked up many times. The genes are TRBV4-1 and TRBJ1-3; 8 bases fit TRBD1. The V segment lost 4 bases and the J segment 0 bases; nucleotides outside the gene matches: 11. CDR1 MGHRA and CDR2 YSYEKL come from the germline V gene. This CDR3 is built from 18 residues. In DNA form, the CDR3 reads TGCGCCAGCAGCCCAGACAGGGGCAGTTTCGGCTCTGGAAACACCATATATTTT. Translating it yields CASSPDRGSFGSGNTIYF.

This clonotype was found many times. The chain couples TRBV29-1 to TRBJ2-1; no reliable D call. This CDR3 is built from 14 residues. Germline CDR1 SQVTM, CDR2 ANQGSEA. Trimming took off 3 bases at V and 4 bases at J, with 13 bases between the two ends. The CDR3 loop is CSVDGQDPYNEQFF. CDR3 DNA: TGCAGCGTTGACGGGCAGGATCCTTACAATGAGCAGTTCTTC.

In regard to this clonotype: An end of the junction differs from the germline gene, which may be a read error. The chain is built from TRBV5-6 and TRBJ2-7, with D tentatively TRBD2 (5 bases). The germline V gene encodes CDR1 SGHDT and CDR2 YYEEEE. The CDR3 has 17 residues. CDR3 nucleotide sequence: TGTGCCAACAGCTTGCTGGCTGGTCGGGGATCCTCCTACGAGCAGTACTTC. Translated: CANSLLAGRGSSYEQYF.

In this sample, this clonotype turned up once. A single base separates this from a much larger clone, so it may be a read error. The rearrangement joins TRBV15 to TRBJ1-5; 7 nucleotides agree with TRBD1. The CDR3 consists of 15 residues. With V trimmed by 5 bases and J by 6 bases, 10 bases remained unmatched. The germline V gene has CDR1 LNHNV and CDR2 YYDKDF (reference sequence). The CDR3 here is CATSRPGQKSQPQHF. CDR3 nucleotide sequence: TGTGCCACCAGCCGCCCGGGACAGAAGAGTCAGCCCCAGCATTTT.

This clonotype was observed at least ten times. The rearrangement joins TRBV7-8 to TRBJ2-7, with a possible D match to TRBD2 (6 bases). CDR1 and CDR2 (germline): SGHVS, FQNEAQ. The germline V and J ends were trimmed by 2 bases and 0 bases, with 14 bases remaining between them. The CDR3 consists of 16 residues. CDR3 sequence (DNA): TGTGCCAGCAGCTTAACCGGCGGGGCCCCCTCCTACGAGCAGTACTTC. Encoded protein: CASSLTGGAPSYEQYF.

The chain links TRBV7-2 to TRBJ2-1; weak D call: TRBD1 (6 bases). V shed 5 bases and J shed 3 bases, with 14 bases lying between them. CDR1 and CDR2 (germline): SGHTA, FQGNSA. This CDR3 spans 15 amino acids. CDR3 region: CASSVERGHYNEQFF. CDR3 DNA sequence: TGTGCCAGCAGCGTCGAAAGGGGACACTACAATGAGCAGTTCTTC.

This clonotype was counted only a few times. V and J are TRBV7-9 and TRBJ2-2, with 10 bases aligning to TRBD2. Losses at the gene ends were 4 bases for V and 5 bases for J; bases not matched to a gene: 7. The CDR3 spans 16 residues. Germline V gene data show CDR1 as SEHNR and CDR2 as FQNEAQ (reference sequence). CDR3 protein: CASSWERGGLTGELFF. Here the CDR3 DNA reads TGTGCCAGCAGCTGGGAGCGGGGGGGCCTGACCGGGGAGCTGTTTTTT.